Following are 25 T cell receptor beta chains from one sample sequenced in a study of T cells in Graves' hyperthyroidism and ophthalmopathy. There were TCR beta CDR3 regions amplified from RNA transcripts. The TCR CDR3 first-round RT-PCR relied on the HTBI primer set. TCRdb re-called the multiplex PCR reads with MiXCR, one entry per CDR3 protein. In the table there are 500,000 or so distinct CDR3 sequences, 17% of which are singletons. Input material: blood. Every receptor here comes from a woman aged 18-29 years with Graves' ophthalmopathy.

J is TRBJ1-1 and V is TRBV29-1; the match to TRBD1 covers 9 bases. The J segment lost 4 bases and the V segment lost 7 bases, leaving 10 bases of the junction unmatched. Germline lookup yields CDR1 SQVTM and CDR2 ANQGSEA. The CDR3 totals 14 residues. The DNA of the CDR3 is TGCAGCGCAGCCCACCGACAGGGGGTCACTGAAGCTTTCTTT. This codes for CSAAHRQGVTEAFF.

This clonotype showed up just a few times. V usage is TRBV4-2 and J usage is TRBJ2-3; tentatively, D is TRBD1 or TRBD2 (5 bases each). The ends were cut back, 1 base at V and 1 base at J, with 21 bases in the middle. The length of the CDR3 is 19 residues. Germline CDR1 is LGHNA and CDR2 is YNFKEQ. CDR3 coding DNA: TGTGCCAGCAGCCAAGGGGGCCTACTAGGAGCACGGGGCACAGATACGCAGTATTTT. Protein product: CASSQGGLLGARGTDTQYF.

This clonotype was counted a few times. The chain has TRBV7-3 and TRBJ1-5, with 9 bases identical to TRBD1. With V trimmed by 0 bases and J by 4 bases, 19 bases remained unmatched. CDR3 length equals 21 residues. Germline CDR1 and CDR2: SGHTA and FQGTGA. This CDR3 is CASSLTEGGIIGQGPNQPQHF. The CDR3 bases are TGTGCCAGCAGCTTAACTGAGGGTGGCATCATCGGACAGGGGCCAAATCAGCCCCAGCATTTT.

This clonotype was detected ten times or more. CDR3 DNA: TGTGCCAGCAGAAGACTAGCGGGGTGGGAGACCCAGTACTTC. It codes for CASRRLAGWETQYF. The chain recombines TRBV6-1 with TRBJ2-5, with TRBD2 matching 11 bases. The junction had 5 bases not matched to a gene; V was cut back by 6 bases and J by 5 bases. This CDR3 has 14 amino acids. Germline V gene data show CDR1 as MNHNS and CDR2 as SASEGT.

This clonotype occurred many times. The V and J genes are TRBV6-1 and TRBJ2-1; possibly TRBD2 for D (5 bases). Germline V gene sequence: CDR1 MNHNS, CDR2 SASEGT. Deletions cut 0 bases from V and 6 bases from J, with 12 bases between. This CDR3 is 15 amino acids long. CDR3: CASSEAPGLGNEQFF. The CDR3 nucleotides are TGTGCCAGCAGTGAAGCCCCGGGATTGGGCAATGAGCAGTTCTTC.

This clonotype has a count of ten or more. J is TRBJ1-1 and V is TRBV27; possibly TRBD1 for D (5 bases). CDR1 and CDR2 (germline): MNHEY, SMNVEV (reference sequence). The CDR3 contains 14 residues. V was cut by 6 bases and J by 0 bases, with 11 bases left in between. The CDR3 nucleotides are TGTGCCAGCAGGCATACAGGCATGAACACTGAAGCTTTCTTT. This gives the protein CASRHTGMNTEAFF.

V and J are TRBV30 and TRBJ1-1; D unclear. Trimming left V 0 bases short and J 6 bases short, with 8 bases between. The CDR3 length is 12 residues. Germline CDR1 GTSNPN, CDR2 SVGIG (reference sequence). CDR3 sequence: CAWSVIEAEAFF. The CDR3 DNA follows: TGTGCCTGGAGTGTAATTGAGGCTGAAGCTTTCTTT. The full variable domain, completed using reference TRBV30 and TRBJ1-1, is SQTIHQWPATLVQPVGSPLSLECTVEGTSNPNLYWYRQAAGRGLQLLFYSVGIGQISSEVPQNLSASRPQDRQFILSSKKLLLSDSGFYLCAWSVIEAEAFFGQGTRLTVV.

This clonotype was counted ten times or more. The genes are TRBV28 and TRBJ1-2; D gene unclear. Per germline, CDR1 MDHEN and CDR2 SYDVKM. This CDR3 has 12 residues. V was trimmed by 6 bases and J by 4 bases, leaving 9 bases between them. The CDR3 here is CASSSVTYGYTF. The DNA for the CDR3 is TGTGCCAGCAGCTCGGTTACCTATGGCTACACCTTC.

In this sample, this clonotype turned up a few times. The chain carries TRBV6-2 or TRBV6-3 and TRBJ2-1; no definite D call. The V end lost 10 bases, the J end lost 7 bases, and 11 bases lay between the germline ends. Looked up from germline, CDR1 is MNHEY and CDR2 is SVGEGT. The CDR3 spans 11 residues. DNA of the CDR3: TGTGCCATTTCACTTGGGAATGAGCAGTTCTTC. Translated: CAISLGNEQFF.

This rearrangement joins TRBV7-6 to TRBJ1-3; D unclear. CDR1 is SGHVS and CDR2 is FNYEAQ in the germline V gene. The CDR3 is made up of 15 amino acids. V was trimmed by 1 base and J by 0 bases, leaving 7 bases between them. The CDR3 here is CASSLDEVSGNTIYF. CDR3 nucleotides: TGTGCCAGCAGCTTAGATGAGGTCTCTGGAAACACCATATATTTT.

This clonotype was recorded many times. The chain is built from TRBV7-2 and TRBJ2-1; D gene uncertain. Trimming shortened V by 7 bases and J by 7 bases, and 20 bases separated the two germline ends. Looked up from germline, CDR1 is SGHTA and CDR2 is FQGNSA. There are 15 residues in the CDR3. The CDR3 loop reads CASNLIGSEQNEQFF. In DNA, the CDR3 is TGTGCCAGCAACCTTATAGGGTCTGAGCAAAATGAGCAGTTCTTC.

This clonotype was observed at least ten times. The CDR3, as DNA: TGTGCCAGCAGTTTGGGTGGAGGGAGCGGTTCTGAGCAGTTCTTC. Translated, it gives CASSLGGGSGSEQFF. The V call is TRBV28, the J call TRBJ2-1; maybe TRBD2 (6 bases). The CDR3 extends over 15 amino acids. The germline V and J ends were trimmed by 3 bases and 9 bases, with 18 bases remaining between them. Germline V CDR1 and CDR2: MDHEN, SYDVKM.

This clonotype was observed a few times. The V call is TRBV4-1, the J call TRBJ2-5; 8 bases fit TRBD1. V lost 0 bases, J lost 1 base, and 1 base stayed unmatched. The length of the CDR3 is 15 residues. CDR1 MGHRA and CDR2 YSYEKL come from the germline V gene. The CDR3 loop is CASSQEDRGQETQYF. In nucleotides, the CDR3 is TGCGCCAGCAGCCAAGAAGACAGGGGCCAAGAGACCCAGTACTTC.

The table lists this clonotype with a few counts. This chain links TRBV2 with TRBJ1-2; the D is unclear. The germline CDR1 and CDR2 sequences are SNHLY and FYNNEI. This CDR3 is built from 10 residues. Trimming pared 11 bases from V and 8 bases from J, leaving 12 bases between. The CDR3 region has the DNA TGTGCCGCCGGTCAGGACGGCTACACCTTC. Protein product: CAAGQDGYTF.

This clonotype appeared many times. The chain employs TRBV30 and TRBJ1-2; no reliable D call. The CDR3 has 14 amino acids. The ends were cut back, 0 bases at V and 4 bases at J, with 12 bases in the middle. Germline V CDR1 and CDR2: GTSNPN, SVGIG (reference sequence). Written as DNA, the CDR3 is TGTGCCTGGAGTGTAACAGCAATCTTCTATGGCTACACCTTC. Amino acid sequence: CAWSVTAIFYGYTF.

The table lists this clonotype with many counts. The chain combines TRBV2 with TRBJ1-4; D is undetermined. The ends were cut back, 8 bases at V and 2 bases at J, with 3 bases in the middle. CDR3 length: 11 amino acids. CDR1 SNHLY and CDR2 FYNNEI come from the germline V gene. The CDR3, as DNA: TGTGCCAGCGCGACTAATGAAAAACTGTTTTTT. It encodes CASATNEKLFF.

In its sample, this clonotype was seen many times. The chain joins TRBV15 to TRBJ2-3; a weak D match, TRBD1 (5 bases). The CDR3 spans 16 residues. V was shortened by 1 base and J by 3 bases, with 14 bases between the two germline ends. The germline gives CDR1 LNHNV, CDR2 YYDKDF (reference sequence). The DNA of the CDR3 is TGTGCCACCAGCAGAGTGACCAGTAGGGGAACAGATACGCAGTATTTT. Translating it yields CATSRVTSRGTDTQYF.

V usage is TRBV28 and J usage is TRBJ1-4; TRBD1 might be the D (6 bases). This CDR3 is built from 16 residues. Per germline, CDR1 MDHEN and CDR2 SYDVKM. V lost 6 bases and J lost 7, with 21 bases in between. As DNA, the CDR3 is TGTGCCAGCAGCCCAATAGGCAGGGAAGGGGGTGAAAAACTGTTTTTT. Its protein product is CASSPIGREGGEKLFF.

This clonotype has just a few counts. The rearrangement uses TRBV5-4 and TRBJ1-6; 9 positions agree with TRBD1. V lost 4 bases, J lost 11 bases, and 7 bases stayed unmatched. Germline assignment: CDR1 SGHNT and CDR2 YYREEE (reference sequence). CDR3 length equals 14 residues. The CDR3 DNA reads as TGTGCCAGCAGCCGACCCACAGGGGGCACACCCCTCCACTTT. Amino acid sequence: CASSRPTGGTPLHF.

In its sample, this clonotype was seen many times. The chain employs TRBV20-1 and TRBJ2-7; TRBD1 aligns across 9 bases. This CDR3 is 14 amino acids long. Germline V gives CDR1 DFQATT, CDR2 SNEGSKA (reference sequence). J was trimmed by 6 bases and V by 3 bases; bases with no gene match: 9. CDR3 amino acids: CSASRQGVRIEQYF. The DNA for the CDR3 is TGCAGTGCTAGCCGACAGGGGGTCCGGATCGAGCAGTACTTC.

This chain uses TRBV5-4 with TRBJ1-3; D gene unclear. Trimming took 1 base from V and 2 from J, leaving 10 bases between them. Looked up from germline, CDR1 is SGHNT and CDR2 is YYREEE (reference sequence). This CDR3 is 15 amino acids long. CDR3 protein: CASSLYGSPGNTIYF. The CDR3 region has the DNA TGTGCCAGCAGCTTGTATGGAAGCCCTGGAAACACCATATATTTT.

This clonotype was seen more than once but under ten times. The chain joins TRBV11-2 to TRBJ2-3, with D maybe TRBD1 (5 bases). The CDR3 loop spans 18 amino acids. CDR1 is SGHAT, CDR2 FQNNGV, per germline. Between the trimmed V and J ends, which lost 3 bases and 2 bases, there was a span of 21 bases. The DNA of the CDR3 is TGTGCCAGCAGCTTCCCGGACACCCAGTTTTTTGTCACAGATACGCAGTATTTT. It is translated as CASSFPDTQFFVTDTQYF. Based on the CDR3 plus reference TRBV11-2 and TRBJ2-3, the full variable domain is EAGVAQSPRYKIIEKRQSVAFWCNPISGHATLYWYQQILGQGPKLLIQFQNNGVVDDSQLPKDRFSAERLKGVDSTLKIQPAKLEDSAVYLCASSFPDTQFFVTDTQYFGPGTRLTVL.

At least ten counts were recorded for this clonotype. This rearrangement joins TRBV28 to TRBJ1-5; tentatively, D is TRBD1 (5 bases). This CDR3 contains 16 residues. Trimming left V 4 bases short and J 0 bases short, with 13 bases between. The germline gives CDR1 MDHEN, CDR2 SYDVKM. CDR3 in DNA: TGTGCCAGCAGTTCAACAGGCAGTGATAGCAATCAGCCCCAGCATTTT. Translated, it gives CASSSTGSDSNQPQHF.

This clonotype was detected many times. This chain uses TRBV28 with TRBJ2-3, with no clear D. The CDR3 sequence is 16 residues long. Between the trimmed V and J ends, which lost 3 bases and 2 bases, there was a span of 15 bases. In germline, CDR1 is MDHEN, CDR2 SYDVKM. CDR3 DNA: TGTGCCAGCAGTTTCTCTCCCGGCCGAGACACAGATACGCAGTATTTT. This sequence encodes CASSFSPGRDTDTQYF. Using reference TRBV28 and TRBJ2-3 for the parts outside the CDR3, the full variable domain is DVKVTQSSRYLVKRTGEKVFLECVQDMDHENMFWYRQDPGLGLRLIYFSYDVKMKEKGDIPEGYSVSREKKERFSLILESASTNQTSMYLCASSFSPGRDTDTQYFGPGTRLTVL.

The chain combines TRBV4-1 with TRBJ2-1; 13 nucleotides line up with TRBD2. This CDR3 has 15 amino acids. The junction had 4 bases not matched to a gene; V was cut back by 3 bases and J by 8 bases. Per the germline V gene, CDR1 is MGHRA and CDR2 is YSYEKL. Here the CDR3 reads CASSHWTSGSYEQFF. The CDR3 region has the DNA TGCGCCAGCAGCCACTGGACTAGCGGGAGCTATGAGCAGTTCTTC.